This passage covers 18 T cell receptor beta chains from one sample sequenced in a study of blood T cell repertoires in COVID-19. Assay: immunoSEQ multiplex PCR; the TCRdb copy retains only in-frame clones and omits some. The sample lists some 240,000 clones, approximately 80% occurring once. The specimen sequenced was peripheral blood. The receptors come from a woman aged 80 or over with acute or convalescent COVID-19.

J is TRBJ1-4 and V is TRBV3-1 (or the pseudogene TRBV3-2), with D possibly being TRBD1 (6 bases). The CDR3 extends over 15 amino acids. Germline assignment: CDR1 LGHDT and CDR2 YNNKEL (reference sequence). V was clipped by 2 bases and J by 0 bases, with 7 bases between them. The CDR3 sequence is CASSQRTATNEKLFF. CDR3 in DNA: TGTGCCAGCAGCCAAAGGACAGCAACTAATGAAAAACTGTTTTTT.

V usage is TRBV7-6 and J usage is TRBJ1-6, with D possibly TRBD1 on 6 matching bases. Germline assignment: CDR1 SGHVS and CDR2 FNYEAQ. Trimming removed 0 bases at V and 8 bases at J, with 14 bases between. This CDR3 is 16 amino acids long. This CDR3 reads CASSLASRDTHSPLHF. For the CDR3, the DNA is TGTGCCAGCAGCTTAGCGAGCAGGGACACCCATTCACCCCTCCACTTT.

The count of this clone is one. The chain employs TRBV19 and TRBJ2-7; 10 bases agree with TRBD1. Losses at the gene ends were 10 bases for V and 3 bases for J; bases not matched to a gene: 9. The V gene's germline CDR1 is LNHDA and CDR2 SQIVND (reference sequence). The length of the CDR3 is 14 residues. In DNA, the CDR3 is TGTGCCACTTTGCGACAGGGGGCGGACTACGAGCAGTACTTC. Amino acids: CATLRQGADYEQYF.

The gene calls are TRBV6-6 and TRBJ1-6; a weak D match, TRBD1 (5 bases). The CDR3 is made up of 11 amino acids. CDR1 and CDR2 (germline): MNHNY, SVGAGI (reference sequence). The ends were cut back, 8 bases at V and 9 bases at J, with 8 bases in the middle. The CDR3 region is CASGAPSPLHF. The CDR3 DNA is TGTGCCAGCGGGGCTCCTTCACCCCTCCACTTT.

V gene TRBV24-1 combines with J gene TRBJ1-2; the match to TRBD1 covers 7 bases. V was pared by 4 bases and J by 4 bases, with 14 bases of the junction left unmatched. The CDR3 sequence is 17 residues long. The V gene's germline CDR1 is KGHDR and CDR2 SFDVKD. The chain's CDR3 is CATSDPNEGAGLYGYTF. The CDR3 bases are TGTGCCACCAGTGACCCCAACGAGGGGGCAGGACTCTATGGCTACACCTTC.

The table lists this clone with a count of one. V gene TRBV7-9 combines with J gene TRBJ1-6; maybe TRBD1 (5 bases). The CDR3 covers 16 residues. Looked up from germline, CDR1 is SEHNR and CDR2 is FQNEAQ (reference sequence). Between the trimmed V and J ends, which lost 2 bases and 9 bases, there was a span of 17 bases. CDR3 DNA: TGTGCCAGCAGCTTACTCGGGGGAGGGGAGCGTTCACCCCTCCACTTT. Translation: CASSLLGGGERSPLHF.

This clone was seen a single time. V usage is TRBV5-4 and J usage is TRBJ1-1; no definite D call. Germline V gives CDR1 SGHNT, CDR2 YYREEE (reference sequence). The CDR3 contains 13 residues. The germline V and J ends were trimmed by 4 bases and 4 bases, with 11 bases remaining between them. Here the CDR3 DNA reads TGTGCCAGCAGCCCACGCCGGGGCACTGAAGCTTTCTTT. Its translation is CASSPRRGTEAFF.

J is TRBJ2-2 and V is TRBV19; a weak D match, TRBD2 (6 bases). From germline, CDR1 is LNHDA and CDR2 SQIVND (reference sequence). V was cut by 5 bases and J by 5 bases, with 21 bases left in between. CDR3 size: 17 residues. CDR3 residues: CASSPGSVVGGTGELFF. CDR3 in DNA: TGTGCCAGTAGTCCGGGGAGCGTAGTGGGGGGAACCGGGGAGCTGTTTTTT.

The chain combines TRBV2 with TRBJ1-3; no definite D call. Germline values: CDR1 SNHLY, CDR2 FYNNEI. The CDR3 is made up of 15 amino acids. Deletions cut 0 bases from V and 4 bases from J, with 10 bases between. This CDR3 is CASSEALRGGNTIYF. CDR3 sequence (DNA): TGTGCCAGCAGTGAAGCGCTTCGGGGAGGAAACACCATATATTTT.

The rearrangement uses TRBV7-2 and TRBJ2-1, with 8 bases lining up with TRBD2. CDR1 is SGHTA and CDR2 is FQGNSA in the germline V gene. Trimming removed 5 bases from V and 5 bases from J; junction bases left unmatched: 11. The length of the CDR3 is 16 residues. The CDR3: CASSQTLAGWDNEQFF. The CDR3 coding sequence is TGTGCCAGCAGCCAGACCCTAGCGGGTTGGGACAATGAGCAGTTCTTC.

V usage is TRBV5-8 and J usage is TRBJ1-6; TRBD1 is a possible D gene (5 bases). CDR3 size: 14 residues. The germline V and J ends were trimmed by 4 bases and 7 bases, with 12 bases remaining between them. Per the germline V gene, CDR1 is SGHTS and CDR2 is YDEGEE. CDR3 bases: TGTGCCAGCAGCGCACGACAGCTCAATTCACCCCTCCACTTT. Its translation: CASSARQLNSPLHF.

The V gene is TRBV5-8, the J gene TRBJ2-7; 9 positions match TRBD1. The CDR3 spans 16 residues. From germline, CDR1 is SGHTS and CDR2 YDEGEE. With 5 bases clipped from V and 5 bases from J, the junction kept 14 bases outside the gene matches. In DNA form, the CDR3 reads TGTGCCAGCAGTCCTTCGGGGGACAGGGCGTTCCACGAGCAGTACTTC. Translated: CASSPSGDRAFHEQYF.

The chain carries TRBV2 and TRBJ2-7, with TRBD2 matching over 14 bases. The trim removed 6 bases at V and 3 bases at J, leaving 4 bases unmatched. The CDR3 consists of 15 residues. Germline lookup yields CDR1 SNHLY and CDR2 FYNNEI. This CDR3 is CASRTSGGAYYEQYF. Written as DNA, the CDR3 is TGTGCCAGCAGGACTAGCGGGGGGGCTTACTACGAGCAGTACTTC.

The CDR3 is CASSGTGRETQHF. CDR3 nucleotides: TGTGCCAGCAGCGGGACAGGGCGAGAAACCCAGCATTTT. V gene TRBV6-5 combines with J gene TRBJ1-5, with 9 bases identical to TRBD1. The CDR3 runs to 13 residues. V gave up 6 bases and J gave up 11 bases; unmatched junction bases: 8. Germline V CDR1 and CDR2: MNHEY, SVGAGI.

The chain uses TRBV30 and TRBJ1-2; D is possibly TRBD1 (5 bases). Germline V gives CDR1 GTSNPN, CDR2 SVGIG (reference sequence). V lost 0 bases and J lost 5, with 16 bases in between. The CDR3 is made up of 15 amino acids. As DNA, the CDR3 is TGTGCCTGGAGTGTATGGAAGGAGGGGAGTTATGGCTACACCTTC. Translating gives CAWSVWKEGSYGYTF.

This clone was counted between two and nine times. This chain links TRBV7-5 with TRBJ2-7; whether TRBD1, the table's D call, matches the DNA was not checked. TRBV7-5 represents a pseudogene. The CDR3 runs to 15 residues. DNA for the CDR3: TGTGCCAGAAGCCCCCTCCGGGACAGGATCTACGAGCAGTACTTC. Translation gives CARSPLRDRIYEQYF.

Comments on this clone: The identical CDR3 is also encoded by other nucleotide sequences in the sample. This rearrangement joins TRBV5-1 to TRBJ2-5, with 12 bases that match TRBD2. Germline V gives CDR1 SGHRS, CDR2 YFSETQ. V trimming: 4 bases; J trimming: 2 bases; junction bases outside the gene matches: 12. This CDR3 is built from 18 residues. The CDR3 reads CASSLGRTSGEVQETQYF. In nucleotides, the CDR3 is TGCGCCAGCAGCCTAGGGAGGACTAGCGGGGAAGTACAAGAGACCCAGTACTTC.

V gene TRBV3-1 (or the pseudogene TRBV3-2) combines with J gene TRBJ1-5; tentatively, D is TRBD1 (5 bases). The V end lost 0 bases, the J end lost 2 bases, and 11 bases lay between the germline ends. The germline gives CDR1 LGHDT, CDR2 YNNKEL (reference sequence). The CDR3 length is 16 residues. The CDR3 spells CASSQESGGGNQPQHF. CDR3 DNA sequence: TGTGCCAGCAGCCAAGAATCGGGGGGTGGCAATCAGCCCCAGCATTTT.